One sample yielded the 2 T cell receptor beta chains listed below, sequenced in a study of sequential checkpoint blockade in melanoma. Treatment described: randomized to nivolumab then ipilimumab (arm A) or the reverse (arm B). The assay was immunoSEQ multiplex PCR, and TCRdb's table has in-frame clones only and misses some. Among approximately 28,000 clones listed, 85% to 90% were seen once. Sequencing was performed on CD8+ T cells sorted from blood (inferred from file names), taken from a patient given nivolumab and ipilimumab in sequence. All receptors come from a human donor with melanoma.

The table lists this clone with a count of one. The chain links TRBV19 to TRBJ1-1; no firm D call. V lost 4 bases and J 1 base, leaving 13 bases between the germline ends. This CDR3 comprises 15 residues. Germline V gene lookup returns CDR1 LNHDA and CDR2 SQIVND (reference sequence). CDR3: CASSTAGSPNTEAFF. For the CDR3, the DNA is TGTGCCAGTAGTACCGCCGGGAGCCCGAACACTGAAGCTTTCTTT. The whole variable domain, filled in from reference TRBV19 and TRBJ1-1, reads DGGITQSPKYLFRKEGQNVTLSCEQNLNHDAMYWYRQDPGQGLRLIYYSQIVNDFQKGDIAEGYSVSREKKESFPLTVTSAQKNPTAFYLCASSTAGSPNTEAFFGQGTRLTVV.

V and J are TRBV28 and TRBJ1-3; perhaps TRBD1 as D (5 bases). Per germline, CDR1 MDHEN and CDR2 SYDVKM. There are 16 residues in the CDR3. The V end was cut by 4 bases, the J end by 0 bases, with 13 bases between. CDR3 sequence (DNA): TGTGCCAGCAGTTCCCAGGGCACCCTCTCTGGAAACACCATATATTTT. Its protein product is CASSSQGTLSGNTIYF. Full variable domain (rest looked up from reference TRBV28 and TRBJ1-3): DVKVTQSSRYLVKRTGEKVFLECVQDMDHENMFWYRQDPGLGLRLIYFSYDVKMKEKGDIPEGYSVSREKKERFSLILESASTNQTSMYLCASSSQGTLSGNTIYFGEGSWLTVV.